Listed below are T cell receptor beta chains from one sample, sequenced in a study of T-cell memory formation after mild COVID-19. TCRdb recomputed calls from the 5' RACE reads with MiXCR, one row per CDR3 protein. The table records 150,000 or so distinct CDR3 sequences, approximately 15% of them present only once. Sequencing used PBMCs or a T cell subset sorted from them (not recorded which). The receptors were sampled from an adult woman who had mild COVID-19 (a few samples of this study predate the infection). Cell type and time point are not known. Both conserved end residues are part of each CDR3. D genes are given only for firm matches. Clone size is shown for a subset of rows, as once, few, many or a class of expanded clone.

D gene	V gene	J gene	clone size	CDR3 protein	CDR3 DNA
TRBD2	TRBV4-3	TRBJ2-3	many	CASSLGTSGASTDTQYF	TGCGCCAGCAGCCTTGGGACTAGCGGGGCTAGCACAGATACGCAGTATTTT
.	TRBV20-1	TRBJ1-4	once	CSASLAGPDEKLFF	TGCAGTGCTAGTTTGGCAGGGCCGGATGAAAAACTGTTTTTT
.	TRBV4-1	TRBJ2-7	.	CASSQTHSLSYEQYF	TGCGCCAGCAGCCAAACCCACAGTTTATCCTACGAGCAGTACTTC
.	TRBV19	TRBJ1-2	.	CASSIVEGGYGYTF	TGTGCCAGTAGTATAGTTGAGGGGGGCTATGGCTACACCTTC
TRBD1	TRBV12-3/TRBV12-4	TRBJ2-5	.	CASGYRGLRETQYF	TGTGCCAGCGGATACAGGGGGCTCCGGGAGACCCAGTACTTC
.	TRBV5-6	TRBJ2-1	.	CASSHTGLLPYNEQFF	TGTGCCAGCAGCCATACAGGGCTACTACCTTACAATGAGCAGTTCTTC
.	TRBV5-6	TRBJ2-1	few	CASSLGGAVNYNEQFF	TGTGCCAGCAGCTTGGGGGGGGCGGTCAACTACAATGAGCAGTTCTTC
.	TRBV12-5	TRBJ2-6	few	CASGRLSGGANVLTF	TGTGCTAGTGGCCGCCTATCTGGTGGGGCCAACGTCCTGACTTTC
TRBD2	TRBV10-3	TRBJ2-1	.	CAISGGVYSGTYNEQFF	TGTGCCATCAGTGGTGGGGTTTATAGCGGGACGTACAATGAGCAGTTCTTC
.	TRBV21-1	TRBJ2-1	.	CASTLLTPGTDYNEQFF	TGTGCCAGCACCCTACTCACCCCTGGGACGGATTACAATGAGCAGTTCTTC
TRBD2	TRBV19	TRBJ2-1	.	CASSPGLAGTGDEQFF	TGTGCCAGTAGTCCCGGACTAGCGGGAACTGGCGATGAGCAGTTCTTC
.	TRBV7-2	TRBJ2-3	few	CASSLRAAKSTDTQYF	TGTGCCAGCAGCTTACGAGCGGCAAAAAGCACAGATACGCAGTATTTT
.	TRBV20-1	TRBJ2-7	few	CSASDERTSYEQYF	TGCAGTGCTAGTGACGAGCGCACATCCTACGAGCAGTACTTC
.	TRBV7-3	TRBJ1-2	.	CASSPNSNYGYTF	TGTGCCAGCAGCCCAAACAGTAACTATGGCTACACCTTC
.	TRBV30	TRBJ2-3	few	CAWSVRAVSTDTQYF	TGTGCCTGGAGTGTACGGGCAGTAAGCACAGATACGCAGTATTTT
.	TRBV12-3/TRBV12-4	TRBJ1-5	.	CASSLGGGYGDQPQHF	TGTGCCAGCAGTTTAGGTGGGGGTTATGGGGATCAGCCCCAGCATTTT
.	TRBV19	TRBJ1-2	.	CASSIFPDNYGYTF	TGTGCCAGTAGTATTTTTCCGGATAACTATGGCTACACCTTC
.	TRBV6-5	TRBJ2-6	.	CASSYSFGGPGAGANVLTF	TGTGCCAGCAGTTACTCGTTCGGCGGACCCGGGGCTGGGGCCAACGTCCTGACTTTC
.	TRBV29-1	TRBJ2-1	.	CSVEGQSSYNEQFF	TGCAGCGTTGAAGGTCAGAGCTCCTACAATGAGCAGTTCTTC
.	TRBV5-1	TRBJ2-7	few	CASSREQGFSYEQYF	TGCGCCAGCAGCCGGGAACAGGGCTTCTCCTACGAGCAGTACTTC
.	TRBV30	TRBJ2-7	.	CAVGRDTLGGQYF	TGTGCCGTGGGCCGGGACACCCTAGGCGGGCAGTACTTC
.	TRBV5-1	TRBJ2-1	many	CASSFGNSYNEQFF	TGCGCCAGCAGCTTTGGAAATTCCTACAATGAGCAGTTCTTC
TRBD2	TRBV2	TRBJ2-5	few	CASSDLRGKTQYF	TGTGCCAGCAGTGACCTGCGGGGGAAGACCCAGTACTTC
.	TRBV5-5	TRBJ2-7	.	CASRIPGADEQYF	TGTGCCAGCAGAATACCCGGGGCTGACGAGCAGTACTTC
.	TRBV7-9	TRBJ2-7	.	CASSLGIGVWYEQYF	TGTGCCAGCAGCTTAGGGATCGGGGTCTGGTACGAGCAGTACTTC
TRBD1	TRBV7-8	TRBJ2-3	.	CASSSGGRTDTQYF	TGTGCCAGCAGCTCAGGGGGCCGCACAGATACGCAGTATTTT
.	TRBV3-1	TRBJ1-1	.	CASSQDTEAFF	TGTGCCAGCAGCCAAGACACTGAAGCTTTCTTT
.	TRBV7-9	TRBJ2-5	many	CASSSRSFETQYF	TGTGCCAGCAGCTCGCGGTCTTTTGAGACCCAGTACTTC
TRBD2	TRBV24-1	TRBJ2-1	few	CATRASGGSYNEQFF	TGTGCCACCAGGGCGAGCGGGGGCAGTTACAATGAGCAGTTCTTC
TRBD1	TRBV24-1	TRBJ1-1	once	CAVRTGQNTEAFF	TGTGCCGTCCGGACAGGGCAAAACACTGAAGCTTTCTTT
TRBD2	TRBV7-2	TRBJ2-2	.	CASSPPGLAGGSGELFF	TGTGCCAGCAGCCCCCCGGGACTAGCGGGAGGGTCCGGGGAGCTGTTTTTT
TRBD1	TRBV19	TRBJ1-5	.	CASNPGQVNQPQHF	TGTGCCAGTAACCCGGGACAGGTCAATCAGCCCCAGCATTTT
.	TRBV29-1	TRBJ2-3	.	CSVDPGGTDTQYF	TGCAGCGTTGATCCTGGGGGCACAGATACGCAGTATTTT
.	TRBV24-1	TRBJ2-1	.	CATSDPDLRGTGVYNEQFF	TGTGCCACCAGTGACCCCGACCTGAGAGGGACTGGGGTGTACAATGAGCAGTTCTTC
.	TRBV5-4	TRBJ2-7	.	CASSRGERVRYEQYF	TGTGCCAGCAGCCGGGGTGAGCGGGTAAGATACGAGCAGTACTTC
.	TRBV20-1	TRBJ2-5	.	CSAFWSETQYF	TGCAGTGCCTTCTGGTCAGAGACCCAGTACTTC
.	TRBV3-1	TRBJ2-1	.	CASSQMLATENEQFF	TGTGCCAGCAGCCAAATGCTAGCAACCGAGAATGAGCAGTTCTTC
.	TRBV29-1	TRBJ2-1	few	CSVVKVREFF	TGCAGCGTTGTAAAAGTTCGGGAGTTCTTC
.	TRBV27	TRBJ2-2	.	CASSLAGANTGELFF	TGTGCCAGCAGTTTAGCCGGGGCAAACACCGGGGAGCTGTTTTTT